This TCR beta chain was identified in a study of PD-L1 blockade in urothelial cancer. The overall study: Intravenous atezolizumab, 1,200 mg every 3 weeks, was begun by patients around 2014.

The patients had locally advanced or metastatic urothelial carcinoma. Libraries were prepared by immunoSEQ multiplex PCR; TCRdb keeps only in-frame clonotypes and omits some of them. There are tens of thousands of clones in the sample; around 77% occur only once, and approximately 3.6% lies in the top ten. V trimming: 6 bases; J trimming: 1 base; junction bases outside the gene matches: 5. Germline V gives CDR1 MNHEY, CDR2 SMNVEV (reference sequence). The CDR3 consists of 17 residues. Study-wide results and limits: Clonality of blood TCR below the median before treatment predicted better survival.

In the case of this clone: As yet, its antigen is unknown.

The origin of this receptor is a man in his 70s with urothelial cancer. This chain uses TRBV27 with TRBJ1-6; 11 positions agree with TRBD1. The sequencing here drew on PBMCs, taken around atezolizumab (anti-PD-L1) treatment. The CDR3 coding sequence is TGTGCCAGCAGCCGGACAGGGGGCATGTCCTATAATTCACCCCTCCACTTT. Amino acids: CASSRTGGMSYNSPLHF.